This T cell receptor (beta chain) originates from a study of immune characterization of retroperitoneal liposarcoma. This clonotype appeared a few times. From the PCR reads, TCRdb called clonotypes with MiXCR, one entry per CDR3 protein. The data contain some 10,000 distinct CDR3 sequences, approximately 35% of them singletons. The source is a male donor with retroperitoneal liposarcoma. Sequencing was carried out using tumor tissue.

The CDR3 nucleotides are TGTGCCAGCAGCTCGGACGGCGCAGACGAGCAGTACTTC. It translates to CASSSDGADEQYF. J is TRBJ2-5 and V is TRBV11-2; D remains unclear. The J call is doubtful: the DNA matches TRBJ2-7 better. The germline gives CDR1 SGHAT, CDR2 FQNNGV. This CDR3 has 13 residues.